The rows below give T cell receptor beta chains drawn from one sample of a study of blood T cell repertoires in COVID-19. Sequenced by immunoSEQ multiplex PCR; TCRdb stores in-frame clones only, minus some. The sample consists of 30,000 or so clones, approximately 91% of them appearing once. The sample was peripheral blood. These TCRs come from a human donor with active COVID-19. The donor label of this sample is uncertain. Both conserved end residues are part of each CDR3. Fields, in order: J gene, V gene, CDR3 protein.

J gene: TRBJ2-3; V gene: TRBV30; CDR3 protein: CAWSVGGAEDTQYF
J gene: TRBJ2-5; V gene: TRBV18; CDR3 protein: CASSPRDTPETQYF
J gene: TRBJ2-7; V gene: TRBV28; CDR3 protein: CASSYTYEQYF
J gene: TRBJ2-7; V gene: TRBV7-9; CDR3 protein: CASSLDFGAGFLHF
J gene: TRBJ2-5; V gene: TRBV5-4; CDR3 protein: CASTQGLAVQETQYF
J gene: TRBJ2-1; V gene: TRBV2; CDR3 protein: CASSESGSFYNEQFF
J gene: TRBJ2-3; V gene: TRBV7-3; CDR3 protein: CASSWTASPSGQYF
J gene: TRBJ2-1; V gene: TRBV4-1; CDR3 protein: CASSQVGTGYNEQFF
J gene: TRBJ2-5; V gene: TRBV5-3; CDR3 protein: CARSLRTDGKFRETQYF
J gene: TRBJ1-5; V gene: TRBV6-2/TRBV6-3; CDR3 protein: CASSYGQNWDQPQHF
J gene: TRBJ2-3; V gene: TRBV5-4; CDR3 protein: CASSASYSDTQYF
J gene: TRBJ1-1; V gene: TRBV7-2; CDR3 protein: CASSFPGDQGTEAFF